This T cell receptor (beta chain) derives from a study of T cells in Graves' hyperthyroidism and ophthalmopathy. The sample of blood was obtained at first hyperthyroidism diagnosis (before any ophthalmopathy symptoms). RNA transcripts provided the source from which TCR beta CDR3 regions were amplified. First-round RT-PCR targeting the TCR CDR3 was performed with the HTBI primer set. TCRdb fed the multiplex PCR reads into MiXCR, producing one record per CDR3 protein. The table lists a few hundred thousand distinct CDR3 sequences, less than 15% of them singletons. Per the germline V gene, CDR1 is DFQATT and CDR2 is SNEGSKA (reference sequence). V lost 5 bases, J lost 6 bases, and 21 bases stayed unmatched. The CDR3 sequence is 19 residues long. This clonotype was detected a few times.

The chain carries TRBV20-1 and TRBJ2-2; TRBD2 matches 10 bases. The sample consisted of blood. The receptor was isolated from a woman aged 40 to 50 with Graves' hyperthyroidism that later progressed to Graves' ophthalmopathy. This CDR3 reads CSAYPSWTAGGPGPGELFF. The DNA for the CDR3 is TGCAGTGCTTACCCTTCGTGGACAGCGGGAGGGCCAGGCCCCGGGGAGCTGTTTTTT.